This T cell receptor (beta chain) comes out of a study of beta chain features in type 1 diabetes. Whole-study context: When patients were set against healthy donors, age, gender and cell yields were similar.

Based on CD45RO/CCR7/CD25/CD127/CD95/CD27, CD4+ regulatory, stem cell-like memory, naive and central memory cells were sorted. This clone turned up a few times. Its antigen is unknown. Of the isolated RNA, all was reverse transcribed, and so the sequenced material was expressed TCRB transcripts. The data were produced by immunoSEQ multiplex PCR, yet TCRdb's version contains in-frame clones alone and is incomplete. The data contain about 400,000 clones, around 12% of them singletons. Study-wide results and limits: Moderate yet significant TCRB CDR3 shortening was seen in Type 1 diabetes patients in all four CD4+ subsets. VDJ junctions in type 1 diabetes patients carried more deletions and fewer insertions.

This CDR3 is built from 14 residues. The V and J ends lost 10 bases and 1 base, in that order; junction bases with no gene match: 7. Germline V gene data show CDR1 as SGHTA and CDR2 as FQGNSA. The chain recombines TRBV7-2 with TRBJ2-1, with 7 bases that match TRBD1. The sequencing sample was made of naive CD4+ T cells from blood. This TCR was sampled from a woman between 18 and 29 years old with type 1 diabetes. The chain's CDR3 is CATSRGWSYNEQFF. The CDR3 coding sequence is TGTGCCACCTCCAGGGGGTGGTCCTACAATGAGCAGTTCTTC.